What follows is one TCR beta chain and its context. The antigen is not known. This entry comes from a study of memory B cells and T cells in multiple sclerosis. Study observations and caveats: Compartments had unequal clone-set sizes, affecting shared clonotype counts.

The method was immunoSEQ multiplex PCR; TCRdb's version includes in-frame clones alone and lacks a portion of them. The sample lists 15,000 or so clones, about 70% seen once, with 2.3% in the top ten. V was cut by 4 bases and J by 8 bases, with 15 bases left in between. Germline V gives CDR1 SGHKS, CDR2 YYEKEE (reference sequence). The CDR3 length is 13 residues. The sample consisted of memory (CD45RO+) CD4+ T cells from blood. The sequence was collected from a human donor with multiple sclerosis. This rearrangement joins TRBV5-5 to TRBJ2-5; perhaps TRBD2 as D (6 bases). For the CDR3, the DNA is TGTGCCAGCAGCGCGGGCCAGGAGGGAACCCAGTACTTC. It encodes CASSAGQEGTQYF.